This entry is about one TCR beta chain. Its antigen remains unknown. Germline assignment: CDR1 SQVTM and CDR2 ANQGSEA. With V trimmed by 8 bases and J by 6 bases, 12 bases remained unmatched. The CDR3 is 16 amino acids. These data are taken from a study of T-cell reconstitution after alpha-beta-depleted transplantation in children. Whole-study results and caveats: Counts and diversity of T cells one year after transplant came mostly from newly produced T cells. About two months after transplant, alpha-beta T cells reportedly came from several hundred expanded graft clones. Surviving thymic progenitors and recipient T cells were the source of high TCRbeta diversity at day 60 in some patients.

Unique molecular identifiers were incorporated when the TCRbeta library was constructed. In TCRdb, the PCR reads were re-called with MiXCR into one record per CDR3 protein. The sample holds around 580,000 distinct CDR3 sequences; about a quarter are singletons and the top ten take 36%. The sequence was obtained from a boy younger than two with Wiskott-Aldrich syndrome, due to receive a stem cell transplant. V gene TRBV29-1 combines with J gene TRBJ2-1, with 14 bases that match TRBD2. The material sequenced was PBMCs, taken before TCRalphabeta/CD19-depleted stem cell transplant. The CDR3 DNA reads TGCAGCATTGGAACCCCGGGACTAGCGGGAGCCAATGAGCAGTTCTTC. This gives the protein CSIGTPGLAGANEQFF.